This TCR beta chain was documented in a study of cytomegalovirus exposure and HLA in healthy donors. In the case of this clone: Antigen unknown.

The PCR made use of 60 Vbeta and 13 Jbeta primers. TCRdb keeps only in-frame clones here, not all; method: immunoSEQ multiplex PCR. Of about 120,000 clones listed, about three quarters are singletons. Trimming removed 5 bases from V and 2 bases from J, with 13 bases in between. CDR3 size: 14 residues. Looked up from germline, CDR1 is SGHRS and CDR2 is YFSETQ. Notes on the study in general: The study dropped some indistinguishable V segments, TRBV6-2 and TRBV6-3 among them.

The rearrangement links TRBV5-1 to TRBJ1-1; tentatively, D is TRBD1 (5 bases). Specimen: PBMCs. This sequence was found in a woman between 40 and 55 years old in good health and CMV-seropositive. The CDR3 DNA reads TGCGCCAGCAGTTCAGTGGGGCGAAACACTGAAGCTTTCTTT. Translation gives CASSSVGRNTEAFF.